A single sample gave rise to the 11 T cell receptor beta chains below, sequenced in a study of blood T cell repertoires in COVID-19. Using immunoSEQ multiplex PCR, the repertoire was profiled, and TCRdb retains in-frame clones only, with some absent. The top ten hold roughly 1.9% of the sample, which has some 460,000 clones, 70% to 90% seen once. The specimen sequenced was PBMCs or T cells enriched from blood (not recorded which). These receptors all come from a woman aged 18-29 years with acute COVID-19.

The rearrangement uses TRBV10-1 and TRBJ2-1; 7 bases align to TRBD2. Germline assignment: CDR1 WNHNN and CDR2 SYGVQD (reference sequence). The CDR3 runs 14 residues. The V and J ends lost 5 bases and 1 base, in that order; junction bases with no gene match: 2. The DNA for the CDR3 is TGCGCCAGCAGTTCCGGGGGGTCCTACAATGAGCAGTTCTTC. This translates into CASSSGGSYNEQFF.

The chain couples TRBV7-3 to TRBJ2-1; D call uncertain. Trimming cost V 5 bases and J 7 bases, with 21 bases left between them. Germline CDR1 is SGHTA and CDR2 is FQGTGA. The CDR3 contains 16 residues. CDR3 in DNA: TGTGCCAGCAGCCCAACCCCGGGTTCCCCCCAAAATGAGCAGTTCTTC. Its translation is CASSPTPGSPQNEQFF.

The rearrangement joins TRBV10-2 to TRBJ2-5, with TRBD2 identical over 11 bases. The length of the CDR3 is 17 residues. V trimming: 3 bases; J trimming: 4 bases; junction bases outside the gene matches: 10. Per germline, CDR1 WSHSY and CDR2 SAAADI. The CDR3 sequence: CASSEGSLAGVTETQYF. The CDR3 nucleotides read TGCGCCAGCAGTGAAGGCTCACTAGCGGGAGTTACAGAGACCCAGTACTTC.

This rearrangement joins TRBV7-2 to TRBJ2-3, with D possibly matching TRBD1 (7 bases). This CDR3 region has 14 residues. Trimming removed 5 bases at V and 4 bases at J, with 13 bases between. CDR1 and CDR2 from the germline V gene are SGHTA and FQGNSA. CDR3 bases: TGTGCCAGCAGCCCCCAGGGGGGACCAGATACGCAGTATTTT. Protein sequence: CASSPQGGPDTQYF.

This chain links TRBV2 with TRBJ1-1; D is unclear. CDR1 is SNHLY, CDR2 FYNNEI, per germline. This CDR3 is built from 13 residues. V gave up 3 bases and J gave up 5 bases, with 10 bases separating them. The CDR3 is CASSDVSRTEAFF. The CDR3 nucleotides are TGTGCCAGCAGTGATGTTTCGAGGACTGAAGCTTTCTTT.

This chain joins TRBV11-2 and TRBJ2-2, with no clear D. Trimming took off 2 bases at V and 6 bases at J, with 7 bases between the two ends. The germline V gene encodes CDR1 SGHAT and CDR2 FQNNGV. CDR3 size: 13 residues. CDR3 coding DNA: TGTGCCAGCAGCTTAACTGTCCCCGGGGAGCTGTTTTTT. It codes for CASSLTVPGELFF.

This chain links TRBV5-5 with TRBJ1-1, with TRBD1 matching 7 bases. Germline assignment: CDR1 SGHKS and CDR2 YYEKEE (reference sequence). J gave up 3 bases and V 0 bases, and 2 bases lay outside the gene matches. CDR3 length equals 14 residues. CDR3 sequence reads: CASSLDRGYTEAFF. The CDR3 nucleotides are TGTGCCAGCAGCTTGGACAGGGGATACACTGAAGCTTTCTTT.

V usage is TRBV7-9 and J usage is TRBJ1-4; D is undetermined. The CDR3 consists of 12 residues. Germline CDR1 SEHNR, CDR2 FQNEAQ (reference sequence). Trimming pared 7 bases from V and 8 bases from J, leaving 11 bases between. DNA for the CDR3: TGTGCCAGCACGGGAGAGGAAGAAAAACTGTTTTTT. Translation gives CASTGEEEKLFF.

The J gene is TRBJ1-1, the V gene TRBV19, with D possibly matching TRBD1 (5 bases). Per germline, CDR1 LNHDA and CDR2 SQIVND (reference sequence). The CDR3 extends over 15 amino acids. Trimming shortened V by 5 bases and J by 4 bases, and 17 bases separated the two germline ends. The CDR3 DNA follows: TGTGCCAGTAGTCCCAGATTGGGGAGGGGCACTGAAGCTTTCTTT. It codes for CASSPRLGRGTEAFF.

CDR3 loop: CASTSSGSVDTQYF. Here the CDR3 DNA reads TGCGCCAGCACTTCTAGCGGGAGTGTAGATACGCAGTATTTT. J is TRBJ2-3 and V is TRBV10-2; 10 bases are a match to TRBD2. The CDR3 has 14 residues. Trimming at V came to 7 bases and at J to 5 bases, leaving 6 bases not matched to a gene. Germline V lookup: CDR1 WSHSY, CDR2 SAAADI.

This chain links TRBV11-3 with TRBJ1-1; 9 nucleotides line up with TRBD1. The V gene's germline CDR1 is SGHNT and CDR2 YENEEA. This CDR3 has 14 amino acids. Losses at the gene ends were 4 bases for V and 2 bases for J; bases not matched to a gene: 2. Here the CDR3 reads CASSSGQGNTEAFF. The CDR3, as DNA: TGTGCCAGCAGCTCGGGACAGGGCAACACTGAAGCTTTCTTT.